Listed below are T cell receptor beta chains from one sample, sequenced in a study of blood T cell repertoires in COVID-19. Data came from immunoSEQ multiplex PCR; TCRdb stores just in-frame clones and leaves some out. The sample includes about 69,000 clones, about four fifths of them seen just once. Source material: peripheral blood. These receptor sequences come from a human donor in a cohort sampled during active COVID-19. Both conserved end residues are part of each CDR3. The D gene is left open where the match is weak. Clone size is stated in some rows and not others, as once, few, many or a class when expanded.

TRBV7-8,TRBJ2-2,TRBD1,NA,CASSLQDRGVPGELFF,TGTGCCAGCAGCTTACAAGACAGGGGGGTCCCCGGGGAGCTGTTTTTT
TRBV19,TRBJ2-3,NA,NA,CASSQGFRSTDTQYF,TGTGCCAGTAGTCAGGGGTTTAGGAGCACAGATACGCAGTATTTT
TRBV2,TRBJ2-5,NA,NA,CASLRLGQETQYF,TGTGCCAGTCTGAGACTCGGACAAGAGACCCAGTACTTC
TRBV5-5,TRBJ2-7,NA,NA,CASSLAGGLFKGQLGEQYF,TGTGCCAGCAGCTTGGCCGGGGGGCTTTTCAAGGGCCAATTGGGCGAGCAGTACTTC
TRBV5-4,TRBJ2-1,TRBD2,NA,CASSKAGGEYNEQFF,TGTGCCAGCAGCAAAGCGGGAGGAGAATACAATGAGCAGTTCTTC
TRBV15,TRBJ2-3,TRBD1,many,CATSSGGLGQSKDTQYF,TGTGCCACCAGCAGTGGGGGATTGGGACAGTCGAAAGATACGCAGTATTTT
TRBV2,TRBJ1-2,NA,NA,CASSGPQGYYGYTF,TGTGCCAGCAGTGGACCACAGGGCTACTATGGCTACACCTTC
TRBV4-1,TRBJ2-7,NA,NA,CASSHRGREYEQYF,TGCGCCAGCAGCCACAGGGGGCGGGAGTACGAGCAGTACTTC
TRBV7-9,TRBJ2-5,NA,NA,CASSLARRTENQETQYF,TGTGCCAGCAGCTTAGCGAGGAGGACGGAGAACCAAGAGACCCAGTACTTC
TRBV30,TRBJ1-5,NA,few,CAWSGGLSNQPQHF,TGTGCCTGGAGTGGCGGACTTAGCAATCAGCCCCAGCATTTT
TRBV3-1/TRBV3-2,TRBJ1-1,NA,NA,CASSQGGRPEAFF,TGTGCCAGCAGCCAAGGTGGGCGCCCTGAAGCTTTCTTT
TRBV5-6,TRBJ1-5,TRBD1,NA,CASSTGDNSNQPQHF,TGTGCCAGCAGCACAGGGGATAATAGCAATCAGCCCCAGCATTTT
TRBV7-8,TRBJ1-2,NA,once,CASSPREGRGYANYGYTF,TGTGCCAGCAGCCCTAGGGAGGGCAGGGGATACGCTAACTATGGCTACACCTTC
TRBV15,TRBJ1-1,NA,NA,CATSSRIVTEAFF,TGTGCCACCAGCAGCCGTATAGTCACTGAAGCTTTCTTT
TRBV19,TRBJ1-4,TRBD1,NA,CASSPETGATNEKLFF,TGTGCCAGTAGTCCCGAGACAGGGGCGACTAATGAAAAACTGTTTTTT
TRBV2,TRBJ2-1,TRBD1,NA,CASRLGAGQGSYNEQFF,TGTGCCAGCAGGCTCGGCGCTGGACAGGGGTCCTACAATGAGCAGTTCTTC
TRBV27,TRBJ2-1,TRBD2,NA,CASTSLGLAGLNEQFF,TGTGCCAGCACGTCCCTGGGACTAGCGGGGCTCAATGAGCAGTTCTTC
TRBV5-4,TRBJ1-1,NA,NA,CASSRGQPEAFF,TGTGCCAGCAGCCGCGGACAGCCTGAAGCTTTCTTT
TRBV7-9,TRBJ2-7,NA,few,CASSVRVEQYF,TGTGCCAGCAGCGTCAGGGTCGAGCAGTACTTC
TRBV3-1/TRBV3-2,TRBJ1-3,NA,NA,CASSQAGGTSGNTIYF,TGTGCCAGCAGCCAGGCTGGAGGGACCTCTGGAAACACCATATATTTT